This entry lists 3 T cell receptor beta chains sequenced from one sample in a study of blood T cell repertoires in COVID-19. The method was immunoSEQ multiplex PCR; TCRdb's version includes in-frame clones alone and lacks a portion of them. This sample has 150,000 to 190,000 clones, with about four fifths found just once. The sequencing input was peripheral blood. The receptors come from a woman at least 80 years old with acute or convalescent COVID-19.

This clone was counted once. The chain uses TRBV3-1 (or the pseudogene TRBV3-2) and TRBJ2-3; the D gene is possibly TRBD2 (6 bases). The CDR3 covers 16 residues. V was pared by 4 bases and J by 3 bases, with 17 bases between. Per germline, CDR1 LGHDT and CDR2 YNNKEL (reference sequence). The chain's CDR3 is CASSLRAGRNTDTQYF. As DNA, the CDR3 is TGTGCCAGCAGCCTTCGGGCAGGGAGGAATACAGATACGCAGTATTTT.

V is TRBV18 and J is TRBJ1-3, with TRBD1 matching over 12 bases. CDR1 is KGHSH and CDR2 is LQKENI in the germline V gene. V trimming: 0 bases; J trimming: 4 bases; junction bases outside the gene matches: 4. The CDR3 contains 17 residues. CDR3 DNA: TGTGCCAGCTCACCACCCCGGGACAGGGGGCTCGGAAACACCATATATTTT. Translated, it gives CASSPPRDRGLGNTIYF.

V and J are TRBV5-1 and TRBJ2-1; maybe TRBD1 (5 bases). The V end lost 2 bases, the J end lost 4 bases, and 10 bases lay between the germline ends. CDR1 is SGHRS and CDR2 is YFSETQ in the germline V gene. This CDR3 contains 14 residues. As DNA, the CDR3 is TGCGCCAGCAGCTTACGAGACAGTTACAATGAGCAGTTCTTC. Amino acids: CASSLRDSYNEQFF.